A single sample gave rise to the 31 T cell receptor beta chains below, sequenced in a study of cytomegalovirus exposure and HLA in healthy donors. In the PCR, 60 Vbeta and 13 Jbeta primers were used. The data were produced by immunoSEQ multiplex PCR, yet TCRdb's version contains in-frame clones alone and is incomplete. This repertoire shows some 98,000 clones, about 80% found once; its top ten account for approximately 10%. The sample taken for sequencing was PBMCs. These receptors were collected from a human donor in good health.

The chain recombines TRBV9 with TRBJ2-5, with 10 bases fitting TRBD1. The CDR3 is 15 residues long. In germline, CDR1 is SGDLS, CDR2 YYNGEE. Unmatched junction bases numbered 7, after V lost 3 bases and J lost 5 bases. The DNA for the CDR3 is TGTGCCAGCAGCGCCCGACAGGGGGCGCGTGAGACCCAGTACTTC. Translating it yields CASSARQGARETQYF.

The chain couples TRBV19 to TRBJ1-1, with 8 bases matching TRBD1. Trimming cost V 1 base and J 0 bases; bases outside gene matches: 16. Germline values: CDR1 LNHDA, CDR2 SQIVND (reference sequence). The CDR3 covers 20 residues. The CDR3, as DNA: TGTGCCAGTAGTATAGGGTTATGGGCAGGGGGCCCCTCTTTGAACACTGAAGCTTTCTTT. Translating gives CASSIGLWAGGPSLNTEAFF.

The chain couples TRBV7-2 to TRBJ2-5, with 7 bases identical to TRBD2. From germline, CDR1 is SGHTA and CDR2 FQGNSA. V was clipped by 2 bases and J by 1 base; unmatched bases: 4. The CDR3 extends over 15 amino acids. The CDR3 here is CASSLLGEGQETQYF. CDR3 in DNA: TGTGCCAGCAGCTTATTGGGGGAGGGCCAAGAGACCCAGTACTTC.

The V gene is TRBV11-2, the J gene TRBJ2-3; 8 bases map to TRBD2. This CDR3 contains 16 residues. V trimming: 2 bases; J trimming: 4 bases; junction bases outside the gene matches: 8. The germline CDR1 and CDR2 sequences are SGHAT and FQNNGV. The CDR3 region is CASSLSSGRSADTQYF. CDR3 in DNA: TGTGCCAGCAGCTTATCCAGCGGGAGAAGTGCAGATACGCAGTATTTT.

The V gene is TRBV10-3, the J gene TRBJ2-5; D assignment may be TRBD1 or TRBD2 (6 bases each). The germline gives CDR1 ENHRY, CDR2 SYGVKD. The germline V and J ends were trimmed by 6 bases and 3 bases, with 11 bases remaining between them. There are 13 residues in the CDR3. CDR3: CAIREGEKETQYF. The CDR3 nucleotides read TGTGCCATCAGGGAGGGGGAGAAAGAGACCCAGTACTTC.

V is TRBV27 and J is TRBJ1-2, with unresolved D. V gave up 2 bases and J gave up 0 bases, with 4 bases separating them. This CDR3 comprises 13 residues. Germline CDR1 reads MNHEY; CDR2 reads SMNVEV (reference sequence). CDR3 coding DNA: TGTGCCAGCAGTTTAACAGCTAACTATGGCTACACCTTC. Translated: CASSLTANYGYTF.

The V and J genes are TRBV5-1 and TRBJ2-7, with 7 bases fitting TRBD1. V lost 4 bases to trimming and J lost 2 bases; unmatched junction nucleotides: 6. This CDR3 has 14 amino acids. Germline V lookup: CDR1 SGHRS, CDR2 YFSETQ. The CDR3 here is CASSGGTGAYEQYF. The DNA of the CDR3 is TGCGCCAGCAGCGGTGGCACAGGGGCCTACGAGCAGTACTTC.

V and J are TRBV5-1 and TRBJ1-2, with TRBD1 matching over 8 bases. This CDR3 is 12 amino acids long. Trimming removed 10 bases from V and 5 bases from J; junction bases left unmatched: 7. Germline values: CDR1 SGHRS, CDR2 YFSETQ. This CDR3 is CASGQGGYGYTF. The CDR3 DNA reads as TGCGCCTCCGGACAGGGCGGGTATGGCTACACCTTC.

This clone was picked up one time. CDR3 nucleotides: TGTGCCAGCAGCCTCATCCAGGGTGGGGTTTACGAGCAGTACTTC. It translates to CASSLIQGGVYEQYF. J is TRBJ2-5 and V is TRBV14, with D perhaps matching TRBD1 (5 bases). The J call may be faulty, since TRBJ2-7 better matches the DNA end. The CDR3 is 15 residues long. Germline V gives CDR1 SGHDN, CDR2 FVKESK.

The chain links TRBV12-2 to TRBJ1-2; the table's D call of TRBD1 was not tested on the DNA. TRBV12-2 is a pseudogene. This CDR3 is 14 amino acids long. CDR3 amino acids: CASRLLGQGNGYTF. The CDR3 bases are TGTGCAAGTCGCTTATTAGGGCAGGGAAATGGCTACACCTTC.

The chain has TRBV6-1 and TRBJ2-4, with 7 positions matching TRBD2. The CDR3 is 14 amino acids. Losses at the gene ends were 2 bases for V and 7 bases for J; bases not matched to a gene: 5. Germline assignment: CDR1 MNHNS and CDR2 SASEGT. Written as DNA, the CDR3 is TGTGCCAGCAGTGAATGGGGGGGAAGGAACATTCAGTACTTC. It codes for CASSEWGGRNIQYF.

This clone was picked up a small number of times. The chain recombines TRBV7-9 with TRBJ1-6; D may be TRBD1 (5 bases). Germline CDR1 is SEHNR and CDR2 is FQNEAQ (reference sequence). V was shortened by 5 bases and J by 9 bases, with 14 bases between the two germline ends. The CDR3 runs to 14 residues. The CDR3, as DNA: TGTGCCAGCAGCCTACCACAGGAGGGTTCACCCCTCCACTTT. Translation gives CASSLPQEGSPLHF.

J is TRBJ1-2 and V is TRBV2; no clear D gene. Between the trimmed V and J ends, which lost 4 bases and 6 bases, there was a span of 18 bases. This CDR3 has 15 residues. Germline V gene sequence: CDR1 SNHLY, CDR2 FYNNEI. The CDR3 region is CASSAVFRGKNGYTF. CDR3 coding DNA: TGTGCCAGCAGTGCCGTATTCCGAGGGAAGAATGGCTACACCTTC.

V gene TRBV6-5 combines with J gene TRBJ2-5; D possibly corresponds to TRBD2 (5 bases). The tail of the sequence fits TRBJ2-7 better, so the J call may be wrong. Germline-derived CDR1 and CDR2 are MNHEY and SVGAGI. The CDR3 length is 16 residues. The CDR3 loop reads CASSYTEGTVSHEQYF. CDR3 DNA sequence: TGTGCCAGCAGTTACACAGAGGGCACGGTGAGCCACGAGCAGTACTTC.

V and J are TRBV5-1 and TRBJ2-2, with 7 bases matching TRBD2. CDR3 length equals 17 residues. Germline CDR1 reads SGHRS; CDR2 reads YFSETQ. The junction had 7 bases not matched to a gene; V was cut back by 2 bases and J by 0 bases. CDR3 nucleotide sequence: TGCGCCAGCAGCTTCGCCCCTAGCGGCACGAACACCGGGGAGCTGTTTTTT. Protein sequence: CASSFAPSGTNTGELFF.

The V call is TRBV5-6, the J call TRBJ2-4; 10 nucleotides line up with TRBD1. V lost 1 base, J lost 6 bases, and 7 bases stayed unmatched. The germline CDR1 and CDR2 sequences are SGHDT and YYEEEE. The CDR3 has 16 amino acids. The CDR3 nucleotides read TGTGCCAGCAGCTTGTACACGGGACAGGGGATAAACATTCAGTACTTC. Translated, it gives CASSLYTGQGINIQYF.

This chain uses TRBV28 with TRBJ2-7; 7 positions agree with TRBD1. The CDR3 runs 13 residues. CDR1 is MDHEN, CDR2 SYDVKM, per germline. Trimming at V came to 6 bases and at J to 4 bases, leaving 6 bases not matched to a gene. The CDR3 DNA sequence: TGTGCCAGCAGGGGACAGAGACTGTACGAGCAGTACTTC. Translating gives CASRGQRLYEQYF.

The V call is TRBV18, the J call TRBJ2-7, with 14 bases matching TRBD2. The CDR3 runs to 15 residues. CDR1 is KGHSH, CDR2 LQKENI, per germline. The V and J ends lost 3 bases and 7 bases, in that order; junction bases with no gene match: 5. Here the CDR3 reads CASSPGLAGVYEQYF. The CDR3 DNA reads TGTGCCAGCTCACCGGGACTAGCGGGAGTGTATGAGCAGTACTTC.

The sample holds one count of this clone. Here the CDR3 reads CASGRDRATDTQYF. CDR3 sequence (DNA): TGTGCCAGCGGGAGAGACAGGGCCACAGATACGCAGTATTTT. J is TRBJ2-3 and V is TRBV2; TRBD1 matches 7 bases. Germline V CDR1 and CDR2: SNHLY, FYNNEI. V trimming: 8 bases; J trimming: 2 bases; junction bases outside the gene matches: 7. This CDR3 region has 14 residues.

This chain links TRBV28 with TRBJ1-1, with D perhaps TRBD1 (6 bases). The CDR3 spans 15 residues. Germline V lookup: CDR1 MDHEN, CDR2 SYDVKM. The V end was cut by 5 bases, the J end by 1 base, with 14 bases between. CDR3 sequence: CASSLLGAANTEAFF. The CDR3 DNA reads TGTGCCAGCAGTCTACTGGGGGCCGCGAACACTGAAGCTTTCTTT.

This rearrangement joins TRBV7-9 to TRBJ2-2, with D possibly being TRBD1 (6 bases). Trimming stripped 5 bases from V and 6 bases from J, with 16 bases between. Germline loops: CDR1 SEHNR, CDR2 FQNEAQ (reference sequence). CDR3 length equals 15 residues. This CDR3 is CASSRDTGRAGELFF. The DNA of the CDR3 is TGTGCCAGCAGCCGGGACACCGGCAGGGCCGGGGAGCTGTTTTTT.

The CDR3 coding sequence is TGTGCCAGCAGCTTCAGACAGGGTATCGGGGAGCTGTTTTTT. Translated, it gives CASSFRQGIGELFF. This rearrangement joins TRBV11-1 to TRBJ2-2; 7 positions match TRBD1. Germline V lookup: CDR1 SGHAT, CDR2 FQDESV (reference sequence). The CDR3 has 14 residues. The V and J ends lost 3 bases and 7 bases, in that order; junction bases with no gene match: 5.

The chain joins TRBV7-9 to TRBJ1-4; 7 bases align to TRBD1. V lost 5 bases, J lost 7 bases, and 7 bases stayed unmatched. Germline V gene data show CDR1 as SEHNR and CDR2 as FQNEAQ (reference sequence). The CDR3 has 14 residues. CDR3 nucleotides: TGTGCCAGCAGCCACCGGGACAGTCCTGAAAAACTGTTTTTT. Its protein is CASSHRDSPEKLFF.

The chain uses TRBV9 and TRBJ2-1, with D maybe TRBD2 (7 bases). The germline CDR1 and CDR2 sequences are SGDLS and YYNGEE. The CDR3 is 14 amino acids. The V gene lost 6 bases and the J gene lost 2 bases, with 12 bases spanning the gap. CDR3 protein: CASKRGGAYNEQFF. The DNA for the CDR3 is TGTGCCAGCAAGAGGGGGGGAGCCTACAATGAGCAGTTCTTC.

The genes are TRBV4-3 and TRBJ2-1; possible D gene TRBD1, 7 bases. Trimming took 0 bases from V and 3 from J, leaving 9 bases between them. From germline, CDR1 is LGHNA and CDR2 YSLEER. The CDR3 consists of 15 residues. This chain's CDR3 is CASSQDQGGYNEQFF. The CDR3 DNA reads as TGCGCCAGCAGCCAAGATCAGGGGGGCTACAATGAGCAGTTCTTC.

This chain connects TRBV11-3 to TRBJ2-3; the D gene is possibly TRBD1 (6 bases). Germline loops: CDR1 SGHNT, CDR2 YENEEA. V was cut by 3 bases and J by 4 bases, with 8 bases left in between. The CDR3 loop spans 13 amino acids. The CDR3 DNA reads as TGTGCCAGCAGCTTGGGGGCCGCAGATACGCAGTATTTT. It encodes CASSLGAADTQYF.

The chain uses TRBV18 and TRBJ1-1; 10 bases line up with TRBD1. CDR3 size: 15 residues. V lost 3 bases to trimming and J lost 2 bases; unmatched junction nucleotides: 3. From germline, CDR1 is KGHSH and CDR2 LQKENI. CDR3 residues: CASSPGTGDNTEAFF. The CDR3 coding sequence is TGTGCCAGCTCACCGGGGACAGGGGACAACACTGAAGCTTTCTTT.

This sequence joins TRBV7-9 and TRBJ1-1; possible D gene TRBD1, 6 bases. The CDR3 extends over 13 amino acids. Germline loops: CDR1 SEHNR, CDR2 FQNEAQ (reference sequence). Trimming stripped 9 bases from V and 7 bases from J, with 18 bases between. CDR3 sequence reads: CARTVIQGDEAFF. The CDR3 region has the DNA TGTGCCAGAACAGTCATACAGGGTGATGAAGCTTTCTTT. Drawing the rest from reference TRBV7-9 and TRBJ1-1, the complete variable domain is DTGVSQNPRHKITKRGQNVTFRCDPISEHNRLYWYRQTLGQGPEFLTYFQNEAQLEKSRLLSDRFSAERPKGSFSTLEIQRTEQGDSAMYLCARTVIQGDEAFFGQGTRLTVV.

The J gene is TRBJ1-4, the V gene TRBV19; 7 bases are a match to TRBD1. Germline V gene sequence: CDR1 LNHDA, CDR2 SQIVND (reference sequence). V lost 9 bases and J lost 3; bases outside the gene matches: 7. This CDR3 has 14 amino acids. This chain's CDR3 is CASRMGQPNEKLFF. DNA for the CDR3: TGTGCCAGCCGGATGGGACAGCCTAATGAAAAACTGTTTTTT.

The CDR3 region is CASSVGGGGRMTDTQYF. Here the CDR3 DNA reads TGTGCCAGCAGCGTAGGGGGCGGGGGAAGGATGACAGATACGCAGTATTTT. The chain couples TRBV9 to TRBJ2-3, with TRBD2 matching 7 bases. CDR3 length: 17 residues. In germline, CDR1 is SGDLS, CDR2 YYNGEE. Germline trimming cut 0 bases from V and 3 bases from J; bases unmatched to any gene: 10.

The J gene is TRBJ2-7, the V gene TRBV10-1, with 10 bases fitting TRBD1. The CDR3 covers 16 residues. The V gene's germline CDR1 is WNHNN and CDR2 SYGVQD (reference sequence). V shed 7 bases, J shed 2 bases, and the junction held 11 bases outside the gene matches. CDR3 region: CASKDRDRGPPYEQYF. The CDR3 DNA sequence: TGCGCCAGCAAGGACAGAGACAGGGGGCCCCCCTACGAGCAGTACTTC.